This T cell receptor (beta chain) came from a study of control samples from healthy donors and cancer patients (TCRdb year 2020). The library came from the immunoSEQ multiplex PCR assay. This immuneACCESS table, as held by TCRdb, lists in-frame sequences with V and J called but not all clones. Of the missing ones, under half trace to an unresolved V gene in checked studies; the others have no known cause. For this sample the table gives just over 9,000 clones, of which about 91% were detected only once. 15% to 20% of the sample lies in the top ten. Here V drops 6 bases and J drops 9 bases, and the junction holds 6 bases not matched to any gene. The CDR3 starts with the cysteine, ends with the phenylalanine, and has 14 residues. Only the CDR3 portion is preserved as DNA: 42 bases, with reading frame beginning at the first base. The germline V gene specifies ENHRY as CDR1 and SYGVKD as CDR2. As to this clone: Which antigen it targets is not known. No much larger clone exists at a distance of one base, and base qualities are not known.

Input material: PBMCs. The V gene is TRBV10-3 and the J gene is TRBJ1-6; 9 bases in between match TRBD1. The clonotype originates from a man aged 55 to 69 with colorectal cancer. The bases are TGTGCCATCAGCCCCGGGACAGGGTTTTCACCCCTCCACTTT. This codes for CAISPGTGFSPLHF.